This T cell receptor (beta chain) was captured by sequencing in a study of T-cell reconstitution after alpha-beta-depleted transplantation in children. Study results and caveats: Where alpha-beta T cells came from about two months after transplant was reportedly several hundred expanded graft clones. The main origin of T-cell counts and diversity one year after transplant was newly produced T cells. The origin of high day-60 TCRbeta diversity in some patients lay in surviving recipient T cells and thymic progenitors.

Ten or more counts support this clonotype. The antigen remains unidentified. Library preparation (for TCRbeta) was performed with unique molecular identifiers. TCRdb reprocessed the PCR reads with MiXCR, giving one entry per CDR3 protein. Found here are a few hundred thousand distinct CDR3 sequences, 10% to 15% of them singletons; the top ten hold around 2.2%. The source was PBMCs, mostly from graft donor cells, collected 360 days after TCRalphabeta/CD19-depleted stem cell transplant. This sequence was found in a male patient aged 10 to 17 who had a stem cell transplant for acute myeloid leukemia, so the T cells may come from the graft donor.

CDR3 in DNA: TGTGCCAGCAGCTTGGTCGAAAACACCGGGGAGCTGTTTTTT. The encoded protein is CASSLVENTGELFF. The chain couples TRBV7-8 to TRBJ2-2; D gene ambiguous. The CDR3 is 14 residues long. The V gene's germline CDR1 is SGHVS and CDR2 FQNEAQ. V gave up 3 bases and J gave up 2 bases, with 7 bases separating them.